This entry lists 18 T cell receptor beta chains sequenced from one sample in a study of immune cell composition in non-small cell lung cancer. Normal lung was taken at the farthest possible site, at least 3 cm from tumour. Assay: immunoSEQ multiplex PCR; the TCRdb copy retains only in-frame clones and omits some. Of approximately 3,000 clones listed, around 80% are singletons. The sequenced sample consisted of non-adjacent lung tissue. The receptors originated from a human donor with non-small cell lung cancer.

The chain couples TRBV16 to TRBJ2-7; TRBD2 agrees at 13 bases. CDR3 length equals 15 residues. The V gene's germline CDR1 is KGHSY and CDR2 FQNENV. The trim removed 3 bases at V and 5 bases at J, leaving 4 bases unmatched. The CDR3 DNA reads as TGTGCCAGCAGCCACGGACTAGCGGGAGTCAACGAGCAGTACTTC. Protein product: CASSHGLAGVNEQYF.

The rearrangement links TRBV6-6 to TRBJ2-3, with unresolved D. The CDR3 has 13 residues. V was trimmed by 2 bases and J by 1 base, leaving 4 bases between them. CDR1 MNHNY and CDR2 SVGAGI come from the germline V gene (reference sequence). The CDR3 here is CASSYARTDTQYF. DNA for the CDR3: TGTGCCAGCAGTTACGCCCGCACAGATACGCAGTATTTT.

V usage is TRBV18 and J usage is TRBJ1-1; TRBD1 matches at 7 bases. Germline-derived CDR1 and CDR2 are KGHSH and LQKENI. Germline trimming cut 3 bases from V and 2 bases from J; bases unmatched to any gene: 6. There are 15 residues in the CDR3. The CDR3 sequence: CASSPMTGSNTEAFF. The DNA of the CDR3 is TGTGCCAGCTCACCTATGACAGGGTCAAACACTGAAGCTTTCTTT.

The chain joins TRBV6-4 to TRBJ2-1; 9 nucleotides align to TRBD2. The V segment lost 0 bases and the J segment 0 bases; nucleotides outside the gene matches: 0. Germline assignment: CDR1 MRHNA and CDR2 SNTAGT. The CDR3 length is 16 residues. This chain's CDR3 is CASSDSTSGSYNEQFF. In DNA, the CDR3 is TGTGCCAGCAGTGACTCGACTAGCGGCTCCTACAATGAGCAGTTCTTC.

J is TRBJ2-2 and V is TRBV5-1; the match to TRBD2 covers 9 bases. The V segment lost 0 bases and the J segment 4 bases; nucleotides outside the gene matches: 4. Germline V gene data show CDR1 as SGHRS and CDR2 as YFSETQ. This CDR3 contains 16 residues. As DNA, the CDR3 is TGCGCCAGCAGCTTGGCGGTGACTAGCGGCACCGGGGAGCTGTTTTTT. Translation: CASSLAVTSGTGELFF.

V usage is TRBV27 and J usage is TRBJ2-7, with TRBD2 matching 10 bases. The CDR3 is made up of 17 amino acids. Germline assignment: CDR1 MNHEY and CDR2 SMNVEV (reference sequence). The trim removed 2 bases at V and 4 bases at J, leaving 11 bases unmatched. The CDR3 loop reads CASSLISAASGSYEQYF. CDR3 nucleotide sequence: TGTGCCAGCAGTTTAATCTCGGCGGCTAGCGGGAGTTACGAGCAGTACTTC.

The rearrangement joins TRBV18 to TRBJ2-3; 14 positions match TRBD2. This CDR3 contains 17 residues. The germline V gene encodes CDR1 KGHSH and CDR2 LQKENI. Trimming took 2 bases from V and 1 from J; bases not matched to a gene: 2. This chain's CDR3 is CASSPGTSGSGTDTQYF. The CDR3 bases are TGTGCCAGCTCACCAGGGACTAGCGGGAGCGGCACAGATACGCAGTATTTT. Full variable domain (remainder filled in from reference TRBV18 and TRBJ2-3): NAGVMQNPRHLVRRRGQEARLRCSPMKGHSHVYWYRQLPEEGLKFMVYLQKENIIDESGMPKERFSAEFPKEGPSILRIQQVVRGDSAAYFCASSPGTSGSGTDTQYFGPGTRLTVL.

This chain links TRBV19 with TRBJ2-3; D perhaps matches TRBD1 (6 bases). The germline CDR1 and CDR2 sequences are LNHDA and SQIVND (reference sequence). Between the trimmed V and J ends, which lost 6 bases and 6 bases, there was a span of 25 bases. The CDR3 has 17 residues. The CDR3 DNA is TGTGCCAGTAGCACCCCCGGGCAGGGGACCCCAATCGATACGCAGTATTTT. Its translation: CASSTPGQGTPIDTQYF. Full variable domain (remainder filled in from reference TRBV19 and TRBJ2-3): DGGITQSPKYLFRKEGQNVTLSCEQNLNHDAMYWYRQDPGQGLRLIYYSQIVNDFQKGDIAEGYSVSREKKESFPLTVTSAQKNPTAFYLCASSTPGQGTPIDTQYFGPGTRLTVL.

V gene TRBV11-2 combines with J gene TRBJ1-4; a weak D match, TRBD1 (6 bases). The CDR3 sequence is 15 residues long. CDR1 is SGHAT and CDR2 is FQNNGV in the germline V gene. The germline V and J ends were trimmed by 5 bases and 3 bases, with 13 bases remaining between them. CDR3 DNA: TGTGCCAGCAGCATTACAGGGATTGCTAATGAAAAACTGTTTTTT. Translating gives CASSITGIANEKLFF.

The chain has TRBV7-3 and TRBJ2-5, with D maybe TRBD2 (5 bases). Germline CDR1 and CDR2: SGHTA and FQGTGA. CDR3 length: 14 amino acids. Trimming removed 1 base at V and 3 bases at J, with 9 bases between. CDR3 nucleotide sequence: TGTGCCAGCAGCTTAAGAGCGGACGAAGAGACCCAGTACTTC. This codes for CASSLRADEETQYF.

This chain connects TRBV7-3 to TRBJ1-5, with D hard to call. V shed 4 bases and J shed 11 bases, with 15 bases lying between them. Germline CDR1 reads SGHTA; CDR2 reads FQGTGA. CDR3 length equals 13 residues. CDR3 in DNA: TGTGCCAGCAGCTCCTACCCCGGTCGGGCCCAGCATTTT. This translates into CASSSYPGRAQHF.

V usage is TRBV11-1 and J usage is TRBJ1-1; tentative D call: TRBD1 (5 bases). This CDR3 has 14 amino acids. Germline values: CDR1 SGHAT, CDR2 FQDESV (reference sequence). The germline V and J ends were trimmed by 3 bases and 4 bases, with 12 bases remaining between them. CDR3 DNA: TGTGCCAGCAGCTTGACTCGCGGGGCCACTGAAGCTTTCTTT. As protein: CASSLTRGATEAFF.

The gene calls are TRBV27 and TRBJ1-1; D is unclear. CDR1 and CDR2 (germline): MNHEY, SMNVEV (reference sequence). V was pared by 5 bases and J by 4 bases, with 11 bases between. This CDR3 is 13 amino acids long. The CDR3 spells CASSQTQSTEAFF. In DNA, the CDR3 is TGTGCCAGCAGTCAAACACAGTCCACTGAAGCTTTCTTT.

Here the CDR3 DNA reads TGTGCCAGCAGCTTCGGTAGCGGGGCTATCCACGAGCAGTACTTC. Its protein product is CASSFGSGAIHEQYF. This chain connects TRBV11-1 to TRBJ2-7, with 8 bases matching TRBD2. The CDR3 spans 15 residues. J was trimmed by 5 bases and V by 3 bases; bases with no gene match: 9. The germline CDR1 and CDR2 sequences are SGHAT and FQDESV (reference sequence).

The chain is built from TRBV6-6 and TRBJ1-4; D not resolved. Germline V gene lookup returns CDR1 MNHNY and CDR2 SVGAGI (reference sequence). The CDR3 is made up of 16 amino acids. With 6 bases removed from V and 8 bases from J, the gap between germline ends came to 22 bases. Here the CDR3 reads CASRTRPASPGEKLFF. The CDR3 DNA reads TGTGCCAGCAGAACCCGGCCGGCCTCACCTGGAGAAAAACTGTTTTTT.

With regard to this clone: Other DNA sequences in this specimen translate into the identical CDR3. This chain connects TRBV7-8 to TRBJ2-3; D is undetermined. V lost 3 bases and J lost 2, with 9 bases in between. The CDR3 consists of 14 residues. CDR1 is SGHVS and CDR2 is FQNEAQ in the germline V gene. The CDR3 region has the DNA TGTGCCAGCAGCTTCGGCACTCCCACAGATACGCAGTATTTT. Translated: CASSFGTPTDTQYF.

This chain links TRBV19 with TRBJ1-3, with D maybe TRBD1 (6 bases). There are 15 residues in the CDR3. V lost 5 bases and J lost 1, with 12 bases in between. Germline V gene lookup returns CDR1 LNHDA and CDR2 SQIVND (reference sequence). CDR3 DNA: TGTGCCAGTAGTTCCCAACAGGGTTCTGGAAACACCATATATTTT. Protein product: CASSSQQGSGNTIYF.

The chain joins TRBV5-1 to TRBJ2-3; possibly TRBD1 for D (5 bases). There are 15 residues in the CDR3. The ends were cut back, 1 base at V and 2 bases at J, with 11 bases in the middle. The germline CDR1 and CDR2 sequences are SGHRS and YFSETQ. CDR3 coding DNA: TGCGCCAGCAGCTTGACTCCCGGACACACAGATACGCAGTATTTT. Its translation: CASSLTPGHTDTQYF. Filled out from reference TRBV5-1 and TRBJ2-3, the complete variable domain reads KAGVTQTPRYLIKTRGQQVTLSCSPISGHRSVSWYQQTPGQGLQFLFEYFSETQRNKGNFPGRFSGRQFSNSRSEMNVSTLELGDSALYLCASSLTPGHTDTQYFGPGTRLTVL.